Listed below are T cell receptor beta chains from one sample, sequenced in a study of blood T cell repertoires in COVID-19. Sequencing used immunoSEQ multiplex PCR; TCRdb keeps in-frame clones, though not all of them. The data show 150,000 or so clones, approximately 90% seen once. The sample taken for sequencing was PBMCs or T cells enriched from blood (not recorded which). Receptor source: a woman between 40 and 50 years old who had been exposed to COVID-19. Each CDR3 is given with its conserved first and last residue. A D gene is named only where the DNA matches it firmly. Clone size is given for some rows only: seen once, a few or many times, or a class if the clone is expanded.

CDR3aa,CDR3nt,j_gene,v_gene,abundance,d_gene
CASTATGGTIRVDQPQHF,TGTGCTAGCACTGCGACAGGGGGCACCATCCGCGTCGATCAGCCCCAGCATTTT,TRBJ1-5,TRBV12-5,-,TRBD1
CAISEAGGIGELFF,TGTGCCATCAGTGAGGCGGGTGGCATCGGGGAGCTGTTTTTT,TRBJ2-2,TRBV10-3,-,-
CASSLTGSYEQYF,TGTGCCAGCAGTTTGACTGGGAGCTACGAGCAGTACTTC,TRBJ2-7,TRBV28,-,-
CASSIAGTGQETQYF,TGTGCCAGTAGTATCGCTGGGACAGGGCAAGAGACCCAGTACTTC,TRBJ2-5,TRBV19,-,TRBD1
CASSHIPTGDYEQYF,TGTGCCAGCAGCCATATACCGACAGGGGACTACGAGCAGTACTTC,TRBJ2-7,TRBV14,once,TRBD1
CASSASGYEQFF,TGTGCCAGCAGCGCCAGTGGCTATGAGCAGTTCTTC,TRBJ2-1,TRBV5-8,-,-
CATSTPGLGIGQFF,TGTGCCACCTCCACCCCGGGACTAGGGATCGGGCAGTTCTTC,TRBJ2-1,TRBV24-1,-,TRBD2
CASSALMNTEAFF,TGTGCCAGCAGCGCCCTAATGAACACTGAAGCTTTCTTT,TRBJ1-1,TRBV9,few,-
CASSLSTVVNSPLHF,TGTGCCAGCAGTTTATCCACGGTAGTCAATTCACCCCTCCACTTT,TRBJ1-6,TRBV27,-,-
CASSSRDRGNEKLFF,TGTGCCAGCTCTTCCCGGGACAGGGGTAATGAAAAACTGTTTTTT,TRBJ1-4,TRBV21-1,-,-
CASSAGASGSDEQYF,TGTGCCAGCAGCGCAGGGGCTAGCGGGTCGGACGAGCAGTACTTC,TRBJ2-7,TRBV9,few,TRBD2
CASSFYFSSGANVLTF,TGTGCCAGCAGCTTCTATTTTAGCTCTGGGGCCAACGTCCTGACTTTC,TRBJ2-6,TRBV5-6,-,-
CATSRGSGRSYNEQFF,TGTGCCACCAGCAGAGGTAGCGGGAGATCCTACAATGAGCAGTTCTTC,TRBJ2-1,TRBV15,-,TRBD2
CATTRVREQPQHF,TGTGCCACCACCAGGGTGCGGGAACAGCCCCAGCATTTT,TRBJ1-5,TRBV28,-,-
CASSPHDRDAQYF,TGTGCCAGCAGCCCCCACGACAGGGACGCGCAGTACTTC,TRBJ2-7,TRBV3-1/TRBV3-2,-,TRBD1
CASSLGGDYGYTF,TGTGCCAGCAGTTTAGGGGGGGACTATGGCTACACCTTC,TRBJ1-2,TRBV27,-,-
CASSLGSHRNSPLHF,TGTGCCAGCAGCTTAGGGTCCCACCGGAATTCACCCCTCCACTTT,TRBJ1-6,TRBV7-2,-,-
CVSTVSSYNEQFF,TGTGTATCAACAGTAAGCTCCTACAATGAGCAGTTCTTC,TRBJ2-1,TRBV10-3,-,-
CASSPKGTSGGSNTGELFF,TGCGCCAGCAGCCCAAAAGGGACTAGCGGGGGGTCGAACACCGGGGAGCTGTTTTTT,TRBJ2-2,TRBV5-1,-,TRBD2
CASSSLADSYEQYF,TGTGCCAGCAGCAGCCTAGCGGACTCCTACGAGCAGTACTTC,TRBJ2-7,TRBV9,-,TRBD2
CASSHRAFDSPLHF,TGTGCCAGCAGTCACAGGGCTTTTGATTCACCCCTCCACTTT,TRBJ1-6,TRBV6-4,few,-
CASSGRSHNEQFF,TGTGCCAGTAGCGGGAGATCCCACAATGAGCAGTTCTTC,TRBJ2-1,TRBV19,-,-
CASSFALRTGEYEDVETQYF,TGTGCCAGCAGTTTCGCCCTCAGGACAGGGGAGTATGAGGATGTAGAGACCCAGTACTTC,TRBJ2-5,TRBV28,-,TRBD1
CASSLAQGNTEAFF,TGTGCCAGCAGCTTGGCACAGGGCAACACTGAAGCTTTCTTT,TRBJ1-1,TRBV5-5,-,-
CASSQDLWGLNYGYTF,TGTGCCAGCAGCCAAGATCTGTGGGGACTTAACTATGGCTACACCTTC,TRBJ1-2,TRBV3-1/TRBV3-2,-,-
CASSEAPTGLGQPQHF,TGTGCCAGCAGTGAAGCCCCGACAGGGCTCGGTCAGCCCCAGCATTTT,TRBJ1-5,TRBV2,-,TRBD1
CASRPGGGETQYF,TGTGCCAGCAGACCAGGGGGCGGGGAGACCCAGTACTTC,TRBJ2-5,TRBV6-1,-,TRBD1
CASSLGLAGDTGELFF,TGTGCCAGCAGCTTAGGACTAGCGGGGGACACCGGGGAGCTGTTTTTT,TRBJ2-2,TRBV7-6,-,TRBD2
CASSLANPVNTEAFF,TGTGCCAGCAGCTTAGCGAATCCGGTAAACACTGAAGCTTTCTTT,TRBJ1-1,TRBV11-2,-,-
CASRRGDQETQYF,TGTGCCAGCCGTCGGGGGGACCAAGAGACCCAGTACTTC,TRBJ2-5,TRBV5-4,-,TRBD2
CASSRDSLTGELFF,TGTGCCAGCAGCCGGGACAGTCTCACCGGGGAGCTGTTTTTT,TRBJ2-2,TRBV3-1/TRBV3-2,once,TRBD1
CASSFGQSSNQPQHF,TGTGCCAGCAGTTTTGGACAGTCTAGCAATCAGCCCCAGCATTTT,TRBJ1-5,TRBV7-2,-,-
CASSVVGHDSNQPQHF,TGTGCCAGCAGTGTAGTCGGACACGATAGCAATCAGCCCCAGCATTTT,TRBJ1-5,TRBV6-1,once,-
CASSFRGTGSDEQYF,TGTGCCAGCAGTTTTCGAGGGACAGGGAGCGACGAGCAGTACTTC,TRBJ2-7,TRBV28,-,TRBD1
CASSLGRSGELFF,TGTGCCAGCAGTTTAGGGCGATCCGGGGAGCTGTTTTTT,TRBJ2-2,TRBV27,-,-
CASSASITTTSYEQYF,TGTGCCAGCTCAGCTTCTATCACTACTACCTCCTACGAGCAGTACTTC,TRBJ2-7,TRBV7-9,once,-
CASSLNRDYGYTF,TGTGCCAGCAGTTTAAACAGGGACTATGGCTACACCTTC,TRBJ1-2,TRBV12-3/TRBV12-4,-,-
CASSFPDKFYEQYF,TGTGCCAGCAGTTTCCCGGACAAGTTCTACGAGCAGTACTTC,TRBJ2-7,TRBV28,once,-
CASSDTGDIGELFF,TGTGCCAGCAGTGATACAGGGGATATCGGGGAGCTGTTTTTT,TRBJ2-2,TRBV25-1,-,TRBD1
CASSLPGWMGNEQFF,TGTGCCAGCAGCTTGCCCGGGTGGATGGGCAATGAGCAGTTCTTC,TRBJ2-1,TRBV5-4,-,-
CASRPTGNYGYTF,TGCGCCAGCAGACCGACAGGTAACTATGGCTACACCTTC,TRBJ1-2,TRBV4-1,-,-
CASSERRLADEQFF,TGTGCCAGCAGTGAGAGAAGGTTGGCGGATGAGCAGTTCTTC,TRBJ2-1,TRBV25-1,-,-
CASSQYQPQHF,TGTGCCAGCAGCCAATATCAGCCCCAGCATTTT,TRBJ1-5,TRBV28,-,-
CASSLSTAHQPQHF,TGTGCCAGTAGTTTATCGACAGCCCATCAGCCCCAGCATTTT,TRBJ1-5,TRBV19,-,-
CASSQTGSSSYNSPLHF,TGCGCCAGCAGCCAAACAGGGTCCAGCTCCTATAATTCACCCCTCCACTTT,TRBJ1-6,TRBV4-1,-,-
CASLWRGRGYTF,TGTGCCAGCCTCTGGAGGGGGCGAGGCTACACCTTC,TRBJ1-2,TRBV12-3/TRBV12-4,-,TRBD1
CAWRNTQQNTEAFF,TGTGCCTGGAGGAATACACAGCAAAACACTGAAGCTTTCTTT,TRBJ1-1,TRBV30,-,-
CASSFDRVGEQYF,TGTGCCAGCAGTTTCGACAGGGTTGGCGAGCAGTACTTC,TRBJ2-7,TRBV6-5,-,TRBD1
CASSPRTSGRRETQYF,TGCGCCAGCAGCCCTAGGACTAGCGGGAGGAGAGAGACCCAGTACTTC,TRBJ2-5,TRBV5-1,once,TRBD2
CASSLGGRAYNEQFF,TGTGCCAGCAGCTTAGGGGGGCGGGCCTACAATGAGCAGTTCTTC,TRBJ2-1,TRBV11-3,-,-
CATSRDQGAGNTIYF,TGTGCCACCAGCAGAGACCAGGGGGCTGGAAACACCATATATTTT,TRBJ1-3,TRBV15,-,TRBD1
CASSQTGQGVSSETQYF,TGCGCCAGCAGCCAAACGGGACAGGGGGTGTCATCGGAGACCCAGTACTTC,TRBJ2-5,TRBV4-3,-,TRBD1
CASSVGSGGFPNEQFF,TGTGCCAGCAGCGTAGGTAGCGGGGGGTTCCCCAATGAGCAGTTCTTC,TRBJ2-1,TRBV9,once,TRBD2
CASSYGGGMNTEAFF,TGTGCCAGCAGTTACGGCGGGGGGATGAACACTGAAGCTTTCTTT,TRBJ1-1,TRBV6-5,-,-